The table lists the clone carrying this T cell receptor beta chain with a few counts. The sample originates from a study of cytomegalovirus exposure and HLA in healthy donors. PCR employed 60 Vbeta and 13 Jbeta primers. This table comes from immunoSEQ multiplex PCR, and its TCRdb copy is limited to in-frame clones, with some not included. The table shows some 45,000 clones, with about 73% occurring only once. The CDR3 consists of 16 residues. Germline V lookup: CDR1 SNHLY, CDR2 FYNNEI. V was shortened by 7 bases and J by 5 bases, with 23 bases between the two germline ends. The chain is built from TRBV2 and TRBJ1-1, with a tentative D call TRBD1 (5 bases). This receptor was identified in a woman between 25 and 40 years old in good health and CMV-seronegative. The specimen was PBMCs. CDR3 coding DNA: TGTGCCAGCACCATGGTAGGGGCAGCTGAACAGACTGAAGCTTTCTTT. It is translated as CASTMVGAAEQTEAFF. Together with reference TRBV2 and TRBJ1-1, the CDR3 gives the full variable domain: EPEVTQTPSHQVTQMGQEVILRCVPISNHLYFYWYRQILGQKVEFLVSFYNNEISEKSEIFDDQFSVERPDGSNFTLKIRSTKLEDSAMYFCASTMVGAAEQTEAFFGQGTRLTVV.